The TCR beta chain described here comes from a study of vaccination effects on CD4 cells after COVID-19. Regarding this clone: The antigen is unknown.

Isolating CD4+ T cells followed more than 9 days of culture. Nucleocapsid antibody tests were negative, and the vaccine recipients had no prior SARS-CoV-2 infection. Half the medium was replaced with IL-2 medium on days 3 and 7. Germline V gives CDR1 MDHEN, CDR2 SYDVKM. The CDR3 totals 17 residues. V lost 5 bases and J 9 bases, leaving 23 bases between the germline ends. Clones were read by immunoSEQ multiplex PCR, and TCRdb kept only the in-frame ones, dropping some. Among over 45,000 clones, roughly 80% were seen once, and the ten largest hold less than 4%. The V gene is TRBV28, the J gene TRBJ1-6, with a possible D match to TRBD1 (6 bases). The input for sequencing was CD4+ T cells from PBMCs cultured without peptide, taken before COVID-19 vaccination. This clonotype was sampled from a human donor who received a COVID-19 vaccine. The CDR3 sequence is CASSPLWAGDLGSPLHF. In DNA form, the CDR3 reads TGTGCCAGCAGTCCCCTTTGGGCAGGGGATTTAGGTTCACCCCTCCACTTT.